Reported below is one T cell receptor (beta chain). Its specificity is not known. This entry belongs to a study of OX40 agonist ivuxolimab in advanced cancers. Overall study context: The patients' treatment was ivuxolimab, an agonistic anti-OX40 (CD134) antibody. Three patients got partial responses; one had hepatocellular carcinoma and two had cutaneous melanoma. General study points: Low normalized T-cell clonal expansion was also seen in some nonresponders.

Sequencing used immunoSEQ multiplex PCR; TCRdb keeps in-frame clones, though not all of them. This table has some 86,000 clones, under 95% appearing once. This CDR3 has 16 amino acids. V gave up 2 bases and J gave up 0 bases, with 10 bases separating them. The germline gives CDR1 SEHNR, CDR2 FQNEAQ (reference sequence). The sequence was collected from an adult with an advanced solid tumor such as melanoma, head and neck, liver or kidney cancer. The genes are TRBV7-9 and TRBJ1-4; D unclear. Specimen: CD4+ or CD8+ T cells sorted from blood, collected in a trial of the OX40 agonist ivuxolimab. The CDR3 DNA reads as TGTGCCAGCAGCTTAATCTTGGCTACAACTAATGAAAAACTGTTTTTT. This translates into CASSLILATTNEKLFF.